These T cell receptor beta chains were read from a single sample in a study of PD-1 blockade in classical Hodgkin lymphoma. The method was immunoSEQ multiplex PCR; TCRdb's version includes in-frame clones alone and lacks a portion of them. The sample consists of more than 90,000 clones, 75% to 90% of them appearing once. This specimen was peripheral blood mononuclear cells (PBMCs), taken before the second cycle of nivolumab. These receptors all come from a human donor with classical Hodgkin lymphoma. The CDR3 runs from the conserved cysteine through the conserved F or W. Each record gives: clone size, J gene, D gene, V gene, CDR3 DNA, CDR3 protein. A D gene is named only where the DNA matches it firmly. Clone sizes are given selectively: once, few, many, or a class where the clone is expanded.

>NA|TRBJ1-6|TRBD1|TRBV11-2
TGTGCCAGCAGCTTAGATCAACCGGGACAGGGTTCCTATAATTCACCCCTCCACTTT
CASSLDQPGQGSYNSPLHF
>NA|TRBJ1-3|NA|TRBV7-2
NA
CASSLDVGPGNTICF
>NA|TRBJ1-1|NA|TRBV30
TGTGCCTGGTCCGACAGAGATGAAGCTTTCTTT
CAWSDRDEAFF
>NA|TRBJ2-6|NA|TRBV13
TGTGCCAGCAGCTTAAGCCGAGTCTCTGGGGCCAACGTCCTGACTTTC
CASSLSRVSGANVLTF
>NA|TRBJ1-1|NA|TRBV27
TGTGCCAGCAGTTTAAAAGTTGAGAACACTGAAGCTTTCTTT
CASSLKVENTEAFF
>NA|TRBJ1-1|NA|TRBV13
TGTGCCAGCAGATTCGGGGGCACTGAAGCTTTCTTT
CASRFGGTEAFF
>NA|TRBJ1-1|NA|TRBV27
TGTGCCAGCAGTTCACCCTTAAGGAACACTGAAGCTTTCTTT
CASSSPLRNTEAFF
>NA|TRBJ2-7|NA|TRBV4-2
TGTGCCAGCAGCCAAGTCGTAAGTATTTCCCTCGAGCAGTACTTC
CASSQVVSISLEQYF
>NA|TRBJ2-1|TRBD1|TRBV6-5
TGTGCCAGCAGTCAAGACAGGGTGAAGCAGTTCTTC
CASSQDRVKQFF
>once|TRBJ2-3|NA|TRBV7-9
TGTGCCAGCAGCTTAGGTTGGGCATACCTTAGCACAGATACGCAGTATTTT
CASSLGWAYLSTDTQYF
>NA|TRBJ1-2|NA|TRBV7-2
TGTGCCAGCAGCTTAGGGGGACAAGCGGAGGGCTACACCTTC
CASSLGGQAEGYTF
>once|TRBJ2-3|NA|TRBV10-2
TGCGCCAGCAGTCCGGCGGCGAGGACAGATACGCAGTATTTT
CASSPAARTDTQYF
>NA|TRBJ1-4|NA|TRBV2
TGTGCCAGCGATGAAGGGACCCAGGGTGAAAAACTGTTTTTT
CASDEGTQGEKLFF
>NA|TRBJ2-3|NA|TRBV19
TGTGCCAGTAGTAACGTCGGACGGGTATCGCAGTATTTT
CASSNVGRVSQYF
>NA|TRBJ2-6|NA|TRBV28
TGTGCCAGCAGTCCCCACCTGGGGCAAGGGGCCAACGTCCTGACTTTC
CASSPHLGQGANVLTF
>NA|TRBJ2-1|NA|TRBV6-4
TGTGCCAGCAGTGAACACACCGGGACGGACTCCTACAATGAGCAGTTCTTC
CASSEHTGTDSYNEQFF
>NA|TRBJ2-6|NA|TRBV5-6
TGTGCCAGCAGCGGAAGGACAGCTGGGGCCAACGTCCTGACTTTC
CASSGRTAGANVLTF
>once|TRBJ2-5|NA|TRBV4-1
TGCGCCAGCAGCCAAGAATCGGGGGTAAGAGAGACCCAGTACTTC
CASSQESGVRETQYF
>NA|TRBJ1-1|NA|TRBV9
TGTGCCAGCAGCGTAGATCAGGGCGCTGAAGCTTTCTTT
CASSVDQGAEAFF
>NA|TRBJ1-1|NA|TRBV2
TGTGCCAGCAGTGTTAAGGGAGGGAGCACTGAAGCTTTCTTT
CASSVKGGSTEAFF
>NA|TRBJ2-7|NA|TRBV7-2
TGTGCCGGAGCAGGGGCGGGGGCCACCTACGAGCAGTACTTC
CAGAGAGATYEQYF
>NA|TRBJ2-2|NA|TRBV7-9
TGTGCCAGCAGCCCAACCGGGCTGAACACCGGGGAGCTGTTTTTT
CASSPTGLNTGELFF
>NA|TRBJ2-1|TRBD2|TRBV7-3
TGTGCCAGCAGCTCTACTAGCGGGGGGCCCAATGAGCAGTTCTTC
CASSSTSGGPNEQFF
>NA|TRBJ2-7|NA|TRBV19
TGTGCCAGTAGTATAACAACCGGGCCTTACGAGCAGTACTTC
CASSITTGPYEQYF
>once|TRBJ1-6|NA|TRBV15
TGTGCCACCAGCCCCCGAAGGGACCCAGGCTCCTATAATTCACCCCTCCACTTT
CATSPRRDPGSYNSPLHF
>NA|TRBJ1-3|TRBD1|TRBV30
TGTGCCTGGAGGGCCAGGGGGGGCGGAAACACCATATATTTT
CAWRARGGGNTIYF
>NA|TRBJ1-4|NA|TRBV4-2
TGTGCCAGCAGCCAAGTTTACGCAACTAATGAAAAACTGTTTTTT
CASSQVYATNEKLFF
>once|TRBJ1-3|TRBD1|TRBV7-3
TGTGCCAGCAGCTCGACAGGGGGCTTTCTTAACTCTGGAAACACCATATATTTT
CASSSTGGFLNSGNTIYF
>NA|TRBJ1-2|NA|TRBV6-5
TGTGCCAGCAGTTACTCCACCGGGGAAAATCGGGGCTACACCTTC
CASSYSTGENRGYTF
>NA|TRBJ2-3|NA|TRBV18
TGTGCCAGCTCAGAATATATGGGTCCCACAGATACGCAGTATTTT
CASSEYMGPTDTQYF
>NA|TRBJ1-2|TRBD1|TRBV30
TGTGCCTGGAGTGCGGACAGGGGCCTCTATGGCTACACCTTC
CAWSADRGLYGYTF
>once|TRBJ2-5|NA|TRBV4-2
TGTGCCAGCAGCTTGCTGCCGGTGGTAGAGACCCAGTACTTC
CASSLLPVVETQYF
>NA|TRBJ2-3|NA|TRBV6-5
TGTGCCAGCAGTTACTCGCGACCCAGCGATACGCAGTATTTT
CASSYSRPSDTQYF
>NA|TRBJ2-1|TRBD2|TRBV7-9
TGTGCCAGCAGCTCCCAATGGATAGCGGGGGGCTATGAGCAGTTCTTC
CASSSQWIAGGYEQFF
>NA|TRBJ1-2|NA|TRBV2
TGTGCCAGCAGGGGTATTTATGGCTACACCTTC
CASRGIYGYTF
>once|TRBJ2-3|NA|TRBV2
TGTGCCAGCAGTGAAGGACTAGGGACCCAGTATTTT
CASSEGLGTQYF
>once|TRBJ1-1|NA|TRBV5-1
TGCGCCAGCAGCTTGGGAACTCTGGACACTGAAGCTTTCTTT
CASSLGTLDTEAFF
>NA|TRBJ1-2|NA|TRBV6-5
TGTGCCAGCAGCGACAGGAACTATGGCTACACCTTC
CASSDRNYGYTF
>NA|TRBJ1-1|NA|TRBV7-4
TGTGCCAGCAGCTTATCCCTAGGCACTGAAGCTTTCTTT
CASSLSLGTEAFF
>once|TRBJ1-3|NA|TRBV27
TGTGCCAGCAGTTTAAACTCTGGAAACACCATATATTTT
CASSLNSGNTIYF
>NA|TRBJ2-7|NA|TRBV11-2
TGTGCCAGCAGCCCACAGGACTACGAGCAGTACTTC
CASSPQDYEQYF
>NA|TRBJ2-3|NA|TRBV4-1
TGCGCCAGCAGCCCCCCGGGTACCCACACAGATACGCAGTATTTT
CASSPPGTHTDTQYF
>NA|TRBJ2-2|NA|TRBV4-1
TGCGCCAGCAGCCAAGGACCGAACACCGGGGAGCTGTTTTTT
CASSQGPNTGELFF
>NA|TRBJ1-6|NA|TRBV25-1
TGTGCCAGCAGGAGGGGTACGGATTCACCCCTCCACTTT
CASRRGTDSPLHF
>NA|TRBJ1-5|NA|TRBV19
TGTGCCAGTACTATTGGGGGGCGAAGCAATCAGCCCCAGCATTTT
CASTIGGRSNQPQHF
>few|TRBJ1-5|NA|TRBV9
TGTGCCAGCAGCGCCGGTAGTCAGCCCCAGCATTTT
CASSAGSQPQHF
>once|TRBJ2-3|NA|TRBV11-2
TGTGCCACCGAACTAGCTCGCCTTGGGGCAGATACGCAGTATTTT
CATELARLGADTQYF
>NA|TRBJ2-1|TRBD1|TRBV11-3
TGTGCCAGCAGCAATACATGGACAGGGGGCTCCTACAATGAGCAGTTCTTC
CASSNTWTGGSYNEQFF
>once|TRBJ1-4|NA|TRBV7-9
TGTGCCAGCAGCTTATCAGGGGTGGGTGAAAAACTGTTTTTT
CASSLSGVGEKLFF
>once|TRBJ1-1|NA|TRBV19
TGTGCCAGTAGTACCCTACAGGGTGGGGCTGAAGCTTTCTTT
CASSTLQGGAEAFF
>NA|TRBJ2-1|NA|TRBV19
TGTGCCAGTAGTCCCCAGAACAATGAGCAGTTCTTC
CASSPQNNEQFF
>NA|TRBJ1-3|NA|TRBV5-1
TGCGCCAGCAGCTTGGCGGTGGACGGAAACACCATATATTTT
CASSLAVDGNTIYF
>NA|TRBJ2-1|NA|TRBV7-9
TGTGCCAGCAGCTTAGGCCAGGGCGCCTACAATGAGCAGTTCTTC
CASSLGQGAYNEQFF